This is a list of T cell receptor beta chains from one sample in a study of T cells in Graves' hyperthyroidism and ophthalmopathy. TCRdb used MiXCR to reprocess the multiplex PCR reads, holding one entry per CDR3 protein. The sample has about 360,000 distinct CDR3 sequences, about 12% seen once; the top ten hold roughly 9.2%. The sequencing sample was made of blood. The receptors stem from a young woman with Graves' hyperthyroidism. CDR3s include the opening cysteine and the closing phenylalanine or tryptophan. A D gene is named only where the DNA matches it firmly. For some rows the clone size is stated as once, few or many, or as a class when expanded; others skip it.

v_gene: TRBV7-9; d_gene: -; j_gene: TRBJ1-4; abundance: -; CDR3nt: TGTGCCAGCAGCCCTAGCGGGCCCTCGAGGGGGGTTGAAAAACTGTTTTTT; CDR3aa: CASSPSGPSRGVEKLFF
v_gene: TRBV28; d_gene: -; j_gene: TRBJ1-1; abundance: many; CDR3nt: TGTGCCAGCAGTTTTCCCCTCTTGGGCAGGCCGGGGAAAACTGAAGCTTTCTTT; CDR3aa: CASSFPLLGRPGKTEAFF
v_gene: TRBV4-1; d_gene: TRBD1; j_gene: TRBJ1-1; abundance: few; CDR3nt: TGCGCCAGCAGCCCTGGGGGGACAGGGGCTTCGAACACTGAAGCTTTCTTT; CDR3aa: CASSPGGTGASNTEAFF
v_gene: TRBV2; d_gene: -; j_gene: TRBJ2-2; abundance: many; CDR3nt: TGTGCCAGCAGTGTAAGGCAGGTCGGGGAGCTGTTTTTT; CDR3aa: CASSVRQVGELFF
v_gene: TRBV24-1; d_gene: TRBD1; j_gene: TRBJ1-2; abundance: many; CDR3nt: TGTGCCACCAGTGCCCGGGACAGCTTAATCTATGGCTACACCTTC; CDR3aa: CATSARDSLIYGYTF
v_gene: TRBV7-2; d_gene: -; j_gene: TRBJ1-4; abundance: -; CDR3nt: TGTGCCAGCAGCGTCCAGACGGCAACTAATGAAAAACTGTTTTTT; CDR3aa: CASSVQTATNEKLFF
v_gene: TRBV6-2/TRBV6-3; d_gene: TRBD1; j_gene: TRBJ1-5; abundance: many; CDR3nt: TGTGCCAGCAGTTACTCGCGGGGACAGGTTAGCAATCAGCCCCAGCATTTT; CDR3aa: CASSYSRGQVSNQPQHF
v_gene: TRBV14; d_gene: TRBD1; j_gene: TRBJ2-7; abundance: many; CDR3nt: TGTGCCAGCAGCTTGAGGGGCACAGGGGTTTTCCACGAGCAGTACTTC; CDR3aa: CASSLRGTGVFHEQYF
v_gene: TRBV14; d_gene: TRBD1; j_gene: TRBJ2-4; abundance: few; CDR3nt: TGTGCCAGCAGCTCGGACAGGGCTAGTAAAAACATTCAGTACTTC; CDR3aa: CASSSDRASKNIQYF
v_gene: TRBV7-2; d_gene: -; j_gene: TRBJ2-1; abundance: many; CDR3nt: TGTGCCAGCAGCTTAGAGGGAGTGAGCTCCTACAATGAGCAGTTCTTC; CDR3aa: CASSLEGVSSYNEQFF
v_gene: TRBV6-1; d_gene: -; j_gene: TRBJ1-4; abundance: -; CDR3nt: TGTGCCAGTAGTCCCGTGCGGGGGGAAGAAAAACTGTTTTTT; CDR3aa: CASSPVRGEEKLFF
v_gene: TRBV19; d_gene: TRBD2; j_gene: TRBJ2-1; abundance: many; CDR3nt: TGTGCCAGTAGTATGGGACTAGCCCTGTCCTACAATGAGCAGTTCTTC; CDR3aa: CASSMGLALSYNEQFF
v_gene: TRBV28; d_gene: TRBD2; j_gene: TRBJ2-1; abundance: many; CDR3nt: TGTGCCAGCAGTTTTGTTCGAGCGGGAGGGGATGAGCAGTTCTTC; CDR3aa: CASSFVRAGGDEQFF
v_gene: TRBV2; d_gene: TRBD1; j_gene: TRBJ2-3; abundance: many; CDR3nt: TGTGCCAGCAGTACCTCCGAAAGGGACAGGAGCACAGATACGCAGTATTTT; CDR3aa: CASSTSERDRSTDTQYF
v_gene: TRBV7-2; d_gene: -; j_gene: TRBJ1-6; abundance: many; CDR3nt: TGTGCCAGCAGCCCGATATTAGGGAATTCACCCCTCCACTTT; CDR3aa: CASSPILGNSPLHF
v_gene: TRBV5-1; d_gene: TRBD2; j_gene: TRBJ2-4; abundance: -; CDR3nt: TGCGCCAGCAGGGCGGGGCTAGCGGGGGCCCCAAACATTCAGTACTTC; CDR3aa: CASRAGLAGAPNIQYF
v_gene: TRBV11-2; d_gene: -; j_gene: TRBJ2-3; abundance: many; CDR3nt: TGTGCCAGCAATCCCGATTCTAGCACAGATACGCAGTATTTT; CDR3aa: CASNPDSSTDTQYF
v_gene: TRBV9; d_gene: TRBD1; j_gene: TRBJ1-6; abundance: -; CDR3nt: TGTGCCAGCAGCGTAACTCAGGGGGCTTTACCCCTCCACTTT; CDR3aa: CASSVTQGALPLHF
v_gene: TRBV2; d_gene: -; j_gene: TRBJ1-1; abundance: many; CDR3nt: TGTGCCAGCAGTGAACGCAGTCTGAACACTGAAGCTTTCTTT; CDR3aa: CASSERSLNTEAFF
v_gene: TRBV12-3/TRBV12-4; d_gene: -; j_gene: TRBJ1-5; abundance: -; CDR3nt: TGTGCCAGCAGTTTTTCTCGCGGGACCCAGCATTTT; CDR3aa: CASSFSRGTQHF
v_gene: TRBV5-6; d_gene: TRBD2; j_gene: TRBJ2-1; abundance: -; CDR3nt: TGTGCCAGCAGCTTCGGCACAGCGGGGGATTCTAATGAGCAGTTCTTC; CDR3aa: CASSFGTAGDSNEQFF
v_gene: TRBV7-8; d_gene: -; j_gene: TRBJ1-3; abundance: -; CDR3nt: TGTGCCAGCAGCTTAGCAGCTGGAGTAGTAAACACCATATATTTT; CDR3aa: CASSLAAGVVNTIYF
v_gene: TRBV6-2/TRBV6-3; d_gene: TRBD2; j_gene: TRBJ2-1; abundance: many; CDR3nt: TGTGCCAGCAGTTATGTCGTACGGGAGGGCCTCAACAATGAGCAGTTCTTC; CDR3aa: CASSYVVREGLNNEQFF
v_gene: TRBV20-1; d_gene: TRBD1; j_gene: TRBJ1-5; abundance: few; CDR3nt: TGCAGTGCTAGAGAAAGGAGACAGGGTTATCAGCCCCAGCATTTT; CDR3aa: CSARERRQGYQPQHF
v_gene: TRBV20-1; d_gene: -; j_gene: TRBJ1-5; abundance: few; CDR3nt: TGCAGTGCGCGGGAGACGGGGGTCAATCAGCCCCAGCATTTT; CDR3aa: CSARETGVNQPQHF
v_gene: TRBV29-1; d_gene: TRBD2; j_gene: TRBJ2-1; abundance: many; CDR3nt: TGCAGCGTCCACGGGACTAGCGGCACGTCTGAGCAGTTCTTC; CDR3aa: CSVHGTSGTSEQFF
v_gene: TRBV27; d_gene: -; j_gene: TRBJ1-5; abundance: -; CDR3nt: TGTGCCAGCAGTTTAGCGGGTACAGGGCATCAGCCCCAGCATTTT; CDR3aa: CASSLAGTGHQPQHF
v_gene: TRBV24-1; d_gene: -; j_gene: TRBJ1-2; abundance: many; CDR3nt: TGTGCCACCAGTGATTTTTACAGCAACTATGGCTACACCTTC; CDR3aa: CATSDFYSNYGYTF